Below, 32 T cell receptor beta chains from the same sample are listed, as sequenced in a study of beta chain features in type 1 diabetes. Study-wide results and caveats: Within each of all four CD4+ subsets, Type 1 diabetes patients had TCRB CDR3s that were moderately but significantly shorter.

Investigators reverse transcribed all isolated RNA, so they sequenced expressed TCRB transcripts. Clones were read by immunoSEQ multiplex PCR, and TCRdb kept only the in-frame ones, dropping some. Of approximately 280,000 clones detected, over 12% appear once; the ten largest clones hold about 0.014%. Antigen specificity for these receptors is unknown. Material: naive CD4+ T cells from blood. These receptors all stem from a man between 18 and 35 years old with type 1 diabetes.

This chain joins TRBV21-1 and TRBJ2-7; the DNA was not compared with TRBD1, the D call given in the table. TRBV21-1 is shown as a pseudogene. This CDR3 is built from 12 residues. The CDR3 nucleotides read TGTGCCAGCAGTCACAGCTTCTACGAGCAGTACTTC. This sequence encodes CASSHSFYEQYF.

The chain combines TRBV7-2 with TRBJ2-1; possible D gene TRBD1, 5 bases. CDR1 and CDR2 (germline): SGHTA, FQGNSA. The CDR3 totals 13 residues. Trimming took 1 base from V and 6 from J, leaving 7 bases between them. CDR3 sequence: CASSLVTGNEQFF. CDR3 sequence (DNA): TGTGCCAGCAGCTTAGTCACAGGCAATGAGCAGTTCTTC.

V and J are TRBV5-1 and TRBJ1-1, with D unresolved. The CDR3 totals 15 residues. Germline loops: CDR1 SGHRS, CDR2 YFSETQ. Trimming left V 0 bases short and J 1 base short, with 10 bases between. The CDR3 DNA reads TGCGCCAGCAGCTTGGATGGCAGAGGGAACACTGAAGCTTTCTTT. It is translated as CASSLDGRGNTEAFF.

The chain combines TRBV15 with TRBJ2-1; D is perhaps TRBD1 (6 bases). Germline V gene lookup returns CDR1 LNHNV and CDR2 YYDKDF (reference sequence). The germline V and J ends were trimmed by 4 bases and 3 bases, with 13 bases remaining between them. The CDR3 runs to 15 residues. Written as DNA, the CDR3 is TGTGCCACCAGCAAGAGGACAGAGAACTACAATGAGCAGTTCTTC. Translating it yields CATSKRTENYNEQFF.

A few counts support this clone. The CDR3 region has the DNA TGTGCTAGTGGTCAGGGTATGGGCGGGGAGCTGTTTTTT. It translates to CASGQGMGGELFF. V usage is TRBV12-5 and J usage is TRBJ2-2, with D perhaps TRBD1 (5 bases). The CDR3 loop spans 13 amino acids. V was clipped by 5 bases and J by 7 bases, with 11 bases between them. The germline CDR1 and CDR2 sequences are LGHNT and FRNRAP.

In its sample, this clone was seen a few times. The chain links TRBV27 to TRBJ1-2, with a weak D call TRBD1 (5 bases). CDR3 length: 13 amino acids. The germline V gene has CDR1 MNHEY and CDR2 SMNVEV (reference sequence). Trimming removed 4 bases at V and 7 bases at J, with 13 bases between. The CDR3 loop is CASSYRQGSGYTF. The CDR3 DNA reads TGTGCCAGCAGTTATAGGCAGGGTAGTGGCTACACCTTC.

This chain links TRBV29-1 with TRBJ1-3, with D perhaps matching TRBD1 (5 bases). This CDR3 comprises 15 residues. V shed 0 bases and J shed 0 bases, with 9 bases lying between them. The germline CDR1 and CDR2 sequences are SQVTM and ANQGSEA. CDR3 nucleotide sequence: TGCAGCGTTGAAGATCGTAGGGGCTCTGGAAACACCATATATTTT. Amino acids: CSVEDRRGSGNTIYF.

The DNA for the CDR3 is TGTGCCAGCAGCCCAAGTGGGCGCGGCTACACCTTC. Translation gives CASSPSGRGYTF. The chain has TRBV7-2 and TRBJ1-2; no reliable D call. The CDR3 is 12 residues long. Germline values: CDR1 SGHTA, CDR2 FQGNSA. V shed 5 bases and J shed 8 bases, with 12 bases lying between them.

A few counts support this clone. The chain is built from TRBV6-6 and TRBJ2-7; TRBD2 might be the D (5 bases). V was clipped by 5 bases and J by 3 bases, with 14 bases between them. The CDR3 extends over 14 amino acids. Germline V gene lookup returns CDR1 MNHNY and CDR2 SVGAGI (reference sequence). The CDR3 DNA sequence: TGTGCCAGCAGTAGCGAGACGGGAATCTACGAGCAGTACTTC. Protein: CASSSETGIYEQYF.

V usage is TRBV18 and J usage is TRBJ2-7; the D gene is possibly TRBD1 (5 bases). From germline, CDR1 is KGHSH and CDR2 LQKENI. Trimming left V 2 bases short and J 5 bases short, with 13 bases between. The CDR3 is 14 amino acids. CDR3: CASSPNRPGDEQYF. DNA for the CDR3: TGTGCCAGCTCACCAAACAGGCCAGGCGACGAGCAGTACTTC.

This clone came up a few times. This chain uses TRBV29-1 with TRBJ2-4, with TRBD1 matching over 7 bases. Losses at the gene ends were 7 bases for V and 0 bases for J; bases not matched to a gene: 15. Per the germline V gene, CDR1 is SQVTM and CDR2 is ANQGSEA. This CDR3 is built from 17 residues. The CDR3: CSGLIAPRGSAKNIQYF. The CDR3 coding sequence is TGCAGCGGCCTAATAGCCCCCAGGGGGTCAGCCAAAAACATTCAGTACTTC.

The CDR3 DNA follows: TGTGCCAGCAGCCCCGCCGTCCCGGAGAACGAGCAGTACTTC. Amino acids: CASSPAVPENEQYF. The chain carries TRBV5-5 and TRBJ2-7; D gene uncertain. With 4 bases removed from V and 5 bases from J, the gap between germline ends came to 16 bases. This CDR3 spans 14 amino acids. Germline V gene lookup returns CDR1 SGHKS and CDR2 YYEKEE (reference sequence).

This clone showed up just a few times. This chain links TRBV28 with TRBJ2-5, with 8 bases lining up with TRBD2. Germline V gene data show CDR1 as MDHEN and CDR2 as SYDVKM. V lost 5 bases to trimming and J lost 14 bases; unmatched junction nucleotides: 10. The CDR3 is 12 residues long. CDR3 nucleotide sequence: TGTGCCAGCAGTCCACCGACTAGCGCTACCTACTTC. Encoded protein: CASSPPTSATYF.

The chain is built from TRBV4-3 and TRBJ2-5; TRBD1 agrees at 8 bases. Germline CDR1 reads LGHNA; CDR2 reads YSLEER. The length of the CDR3 is 16 residues. The trim removed 0 bases at V and 4 bases at J, leaving 7 bases unmatched. The CDR3 bases are TGCGCCAGCAGCCAAGATCTTAGGCAGGGGGCAGAGACCCAGTACTTC. Translated: CASSQDLRQGAETQYF.

The V and J genes are TRBV7-9 and TRBJ2-1, with D unresolved. The CDR3 length is 13 residues. Germline CDR1 SEHNR, CDR2 FQNEAQ (reference sequence). Deletions cut 0 bases from V and 6 bases from J, with 6 bases between. CDR3 nucleotides: TGTGCCAGCAGCTTAGCACTGCTCAATGAGCAGTTCTTC. This encodes CASSLALLNEQFF.

The gene calls are TRBV2 and TRBJ2-1; 8 bases fit TRBD1. Germline CDR1 is SNHLY and CDR2 is FYNNEI. The V gene end was trimmed by 3 bases and the J gene end by 9 bases; junction bases not matched to a gene: 10. The CDR3 extends over 15 amino acids. The CDR3 region has the DNA TGTGCCAGCAGTGATGCCGGACAGGGAATTGGTGAGCAGTTCTTC. Protein: CASSDAGQGIGEQFF.

This chain connects TRBV9 to TRBJ2-3; a weak D match, TRBD2 (5 bases). Germline values: CDR1 SGDLS, CDR2 YYNGEE. V dropped 1 base and J dropped 1 base, with 7 bases sitting between them. CDR3 length: 14 residues. The CDR3 DNA follows: TGTGCCAGCAGCGTATCGCGGGGCACAGATACGCAGTATTTT. Encoded protein: CASSVSRGTDTQYF. Filled out from reference TRBV9 and TRBJ2-3, the complete variable domain reads DSGVTQTPKHLITATGQRVTLRCSPRSGDLSVYWYQQSLDQGLQFLIQYYNGEERAKGNILERFSAQQFPDLHSELNLSSLELGDSALYFCASSVSRGTDTQYFGPGTRLTVL.

This sequence joins TRBV30 and TRBJ1-4, with 8 bases fitting TRBD1. The CDR3 extends over 13 amino acids. The V segment lost 1 base and the J segment 5 bases; nucleotides outside the gene matches: 0. Germline V gives CDR1 GTSNPN, CDR2 SVGIG (reference sequence). The CDR3 DNA follows: TGTGCCTGGAGTGGGGACAGGAATGAAAAACTGTTTTTT. This encodes CAWSGDRNEKLFF.

The V gene is TRBV11-2, the J gene TRBJ1-1; possible D gene TRBD1, 5 bases. In germline, CDR1 is SGHAT, CDR2 FQNNGV. CDR3 length: 15 residues. Trimming removed 4 bases from V and 1 base from J, with 13 bases in between. CDR3 DNA sequence: TGTGCCAGCAGCTCACTGGGCGGGGGGAACACTGAAGCTTTCTTT. This gives the protein CASSSLGGGNTEAFF.

The chain recombines TRBV28 with TRBJ1-2; D possibly corresponds to TRBD1 (6 bases). In germline, CDR1 is MDHEN, CDR2 SYDVKM. CDR3 length equals 12 residues. V was cut by 6 bases and J by 5 bases, with 10 bases left in between. CDR3 region: CASRWDIYGYTF. In DNA form, the CDR3 reads TGTGCCAGCAGGTGGGACATTTATGGCTACACCTTC.

V usage is TRBV10-3 and J usage is TRBJ1-2; D not resolved. Germline lookup yields CDR1 ENHRY and CDR2 SYGVKD. Trimming cost V 8 bases and J 8 bases, with 15 bases left between them. The CDR3 contains 12 residues. In nucleotides, the CDR3 is TGTGCCATCGGAGGAGGACGTCCGGGCTACACCTTC. As protein: CAIGGGRPGYTF.

The chain combines TRBV27 with TRBJ2-1; D possibly corresponds to TRBD2 (5 bases). V lost 6 bases and J 0 bases, leaving 15 bases between the germline ends. The CDR3 runs 16 residues. CDR1 is MNHEY and CDR2 is SMNVEV in the germline V gene (reference sequence). CDR3 in amino acids: CASSTYLGSSYNEQFF. CDR3 nucleotide sequence: TGTGCCAGCAGCACTTACTTAGGGAGCTCCTACAATGAGCAGTTCTTC.

This rearrangement joins TRBV29-1 to TRBJ2-7; TRBD1 aligns across 8 bases. The CDR3 loop spans 14 amino acids. Losses at the gene ends were 6 bases for V and 1 base for J; bases not matched to a gene: 8. In germline, CDR1 is SQVTM, CDR2 ANQGSEA. Written as DNA, the CDR3 is TGCAGCGTATCGTTGGACAGGGTTTCCTACGAGCAGTACTTC. Residues: CSVSLDRVSYEQYF.

This clone was picked up a small number of times. The rearrangement joins TRBV28 to TRBJ1-2; 9 bases map to TRBD1. In germline, CDR1 is MDHEN, CDR2 SYDVKM. Losses at the gene ends were 5 bases for V and 8 bases for J; bases not matched to a gene: 6. The CDR3 covers 13 residues. The CDR3 DNA sequence: TGTGCCAGCAGTCCTACAGGGGGCGGGGGCTACACCTTC. Translation: CASSPTGGGGYTF.

Details on this clone: This same CDR3 is encoded by further DNA sequences in the sample. The chain carries TRBV15 and TRBJ2-7, with D perhaps matching TRBD1 (6 bases). V gave up 1 base and J gave up 1 base, with 8 bases separating them. The CDR3 has 14 residues. The germline gives CDR1 LNHNV, CDR2 YYDKDF (reference sequence). The CDR3 nucleotides read TGTGCCACCAGCAGAGGCGGACAGTCCTACGAGCAGTACTTC. It translates to CATSRGGQSYEQYF.

This clone came up a few times. The sample contains more than one DNA sequence encoding this CDR3. The V call is TRBV5-1, the J call TRBJ1-2; 7 bases match TRBD1. The J segment lost 4 bases and the V segment lost 0 bases, leaving 3 bases of the junction unmatched. The germline V gene encodes CDR1 SGHRS and CDR2 YFSETQ. The CDR3 is 14 residues long. CDR3 DNA: TGCGCCAGCAGCTTGGGGACAGGCTCCTATGGCTACACCTTC. Protein: CASSLGTGSYGYTF.

In its sample, this clone was seen a few times. This rearrangement joins TRBV5-1 to TRBJ2-7; possibly TRBD1 for D (5 bases). V lost 5 bases and J 4 bases, leaving 7 bases between the germline ends. CDR1 is SGHRS, CDR2 YFSETQ, per germline. The CDR3 totals 11 residues. CDR3 loop: CASRDIYEQYF. The CDR3 DNA follows: TGCGCCAGCAGGGACATTTACGAGCAGTACTTC. Using reference TRBV5-1 and TRBJ2-7 for the parts outside the CDR3, the full variable domain is KAGVTQTPRYLIKTRGQQVTLSCSPISGHRSVSWYQQTPGQGLQFLFEYFSETQRNKGNFPGRFSGRQFSNSRSEMNVSTLELGDSALYLCASRDIYEQYFGPGTRLTVT.

The CDR3 region has the DNA TGTGCCAGCACCCTGTGGTCCGGGACAATCAATGAGCAGTTCTTC. Protein product: CASTLWSGTINEQFF. The chain links TRBV6-5 to TRBJ2-1; possible D gene TRBD1, 6 bases. V was pared by 7 bases and J by 6 bases, with 19 bases between. Looked up from germline, CDR1 is MNHEY and CDR2 is SVGAGI. CDR3 length: 15 amino acids.

This clone was seen only a few times. The chain links TRBV7-9 to TRBJ2-7; 9 bases are shared with TRBD1. CDR3 length equals 12 residues. Germline CDR1 is SEHNR and CDR2 is FQNEAQ (reference sequence). Germline trimming cut 5 bases from V and 8 bases from J; bases unmatched to any gene: 4. The DNA for the CDR3 is TGTGCCAGCAGCCGCGGACAGGGGCAGCAGTACTTC. Translating it yields CASSRGQGQQYF.

This clone has just a few counts. The rearrangement uses TRBV7-8 and TRBJ2-3; D is uncertain. The V and J ends lost 0 bases and 0 bases respectively, with 4 bases between them. The germline gives CDR1 SGHVS, CDR2 FQNEAQ. The CDR3 totals 14 residues. CDR3 nucleotides: TGTGCCAGCAGCTTAGCGACTAGCACAGATACGCAGTATTTT. Translating gives CASSLATSTDTQYF.

In DNA form, the CDR3 reads TGCGCCAGCAGCCTGACGGGTGGGGCCAACGTCCTGACTTTC. Translated: CASSLTGGANVLTF. The chain uses TRBV5-1 and TRBJ2-6, with D uncertain. The germline V and J ends were trimmed by 4 bases and 3 bases, with 8 bases remaining between them. The CDR3 has 14 amino acids. Germline CDR1 SGHRS, CDR2 YFSETQ. The full variable domain, rest sourced from reference TRBV5-1 and TRBJ2-6, is KAGVTQTPRYLIKTRGQQVTLSCSPISGHRSVSWYQQTPGQGLQFLFEYFSETQRNKGNFPGRFSGRQFSNSRSEMNVSTLELGDSALYLCASSLTGGANVLTFGAGSRLTVL.

The V call is TRBV30, the J call TRBJ2-5; 7 bases are a match to TRBD1. From germline, CDR1 is GTSNPN and CDR2 SVGIG (reference sequence). The CDR3 totals 14 residues. V lost 3 bases, J lost 4 bases, and 8 bases stayed unmatched. The CDR3 loop reads CAWSFGAGGETQYF. The CDR3 DNA is TGTGCCTGGAGCTTCGGGGCAGGGGGAGAGACCCAGTACTTC.